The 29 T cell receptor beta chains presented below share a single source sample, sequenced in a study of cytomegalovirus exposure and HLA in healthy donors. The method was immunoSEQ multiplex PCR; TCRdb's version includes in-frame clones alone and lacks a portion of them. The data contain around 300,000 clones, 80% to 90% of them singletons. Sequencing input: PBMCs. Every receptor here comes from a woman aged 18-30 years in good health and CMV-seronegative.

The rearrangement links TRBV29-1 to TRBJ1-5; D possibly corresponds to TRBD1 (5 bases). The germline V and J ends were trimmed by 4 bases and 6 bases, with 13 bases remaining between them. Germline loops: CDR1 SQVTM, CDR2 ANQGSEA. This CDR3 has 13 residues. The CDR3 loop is CSVAAGNGQPQHF. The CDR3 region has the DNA TGCAGCGTTGCGGCAGGGAATGGTCAGCCCCAGCATTTT.

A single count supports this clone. The CDR3 nucleotides read TGTGCCTGGAGTGTTAGGCGGACCTACGAGCAGTACTTC. Translation: CAWSVRRTYEQYF. The gene calls are TRBV30 and TRBJ2-7, with no clear D. Germline values: CDR1 GTSNPN, CDR2 SVGIG (reference sequence). The CDR3 is made up of 13 amino acids. Trimming took 0 bases from V and 2 from J, leaving 8 bases between them.

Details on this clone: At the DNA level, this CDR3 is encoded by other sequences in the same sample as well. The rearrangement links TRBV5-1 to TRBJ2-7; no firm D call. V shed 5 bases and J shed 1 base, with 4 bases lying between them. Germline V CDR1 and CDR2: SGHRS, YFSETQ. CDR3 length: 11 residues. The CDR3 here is CASRESYEQYF. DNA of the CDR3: TGCGCCAGCAGAGAGTCCTACGAGCAGTACTTC.

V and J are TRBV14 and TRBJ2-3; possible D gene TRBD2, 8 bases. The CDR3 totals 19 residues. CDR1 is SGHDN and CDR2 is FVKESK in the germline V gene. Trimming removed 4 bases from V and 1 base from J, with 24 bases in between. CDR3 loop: CASSLLNSGIQGGTDTQYF. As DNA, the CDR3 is TGTGCCAGCAGCCTCCTGAATAGCGGGATCCAGGGGGGCACAGATACGCAGTATTTT.

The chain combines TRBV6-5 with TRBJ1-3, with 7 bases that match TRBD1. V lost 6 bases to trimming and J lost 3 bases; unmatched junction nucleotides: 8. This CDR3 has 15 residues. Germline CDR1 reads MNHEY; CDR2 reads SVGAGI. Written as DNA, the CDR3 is TGTGCCAGCAGCCGAAGACAGGGAGGTGGAAACACCATATATTTT. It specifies CASSRRQGGGNTIYF.

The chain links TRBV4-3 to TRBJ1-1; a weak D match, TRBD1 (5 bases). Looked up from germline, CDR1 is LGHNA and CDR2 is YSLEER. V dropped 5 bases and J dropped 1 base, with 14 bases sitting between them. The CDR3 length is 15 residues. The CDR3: CASSYSGDTNTEAFF. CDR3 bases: TGCGCCAGCAGCTACTCGGGGGATACGAACACTGAAGCTTTCTTT.

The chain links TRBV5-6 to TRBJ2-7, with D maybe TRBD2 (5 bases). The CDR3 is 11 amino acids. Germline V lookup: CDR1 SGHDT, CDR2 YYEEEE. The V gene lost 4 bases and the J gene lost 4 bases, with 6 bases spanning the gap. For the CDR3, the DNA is TGTGCCAGCAGCGCGGGTTACGAGCAGTACTTC. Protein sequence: CASSAGYEQYF.

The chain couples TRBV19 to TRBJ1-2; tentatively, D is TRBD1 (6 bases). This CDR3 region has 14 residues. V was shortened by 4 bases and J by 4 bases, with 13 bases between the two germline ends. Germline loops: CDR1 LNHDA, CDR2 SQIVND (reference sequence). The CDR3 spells CASSSPGAIYGYTF. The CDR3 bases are TGTGCCAGTAGTAGTCCAGGGGCTATCTATGGCTACACCTTC.

The CDR3: CASSQGSGAGYEQYF. The CDR3 region has the DNA TGCGCCAGCAGCCAAGGTTCAGGGGCTGGATACGAGCAGTACTTC. The V call is TRBV4-3, the J call TRBJ2-7, with D perhaps TRBD1 (6 bases). The V end lost 1 base, the J end lost 4 bases, and 14 bases lay between the germline ends. The CDR3 is 15 amino acids. CDR1 LGHNA and CDR2 YSLEER come from the germline V gene.

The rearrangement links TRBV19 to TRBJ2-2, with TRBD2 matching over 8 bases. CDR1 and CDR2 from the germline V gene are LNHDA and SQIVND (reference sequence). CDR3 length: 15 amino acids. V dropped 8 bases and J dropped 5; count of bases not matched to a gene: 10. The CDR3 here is CASVHSGTSTGELFF. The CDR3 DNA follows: TGTGCCAGTGTCCATAGCGGGACGAGTACCGGGGAGCTGTTTTTT.

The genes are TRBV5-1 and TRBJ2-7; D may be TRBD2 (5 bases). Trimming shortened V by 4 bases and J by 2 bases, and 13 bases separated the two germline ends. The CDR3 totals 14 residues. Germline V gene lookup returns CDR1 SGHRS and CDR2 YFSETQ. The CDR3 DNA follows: TGCGCCAGCAGCCAGGACGGGGATCCCTACGAGCAGTACTTC. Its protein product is CASSQDGDPYEQYF.

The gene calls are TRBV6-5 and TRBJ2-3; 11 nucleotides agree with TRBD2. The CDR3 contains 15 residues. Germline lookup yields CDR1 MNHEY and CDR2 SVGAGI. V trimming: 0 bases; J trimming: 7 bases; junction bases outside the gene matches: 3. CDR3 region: CASSYSLAGGNTQYF. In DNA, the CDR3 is TGTGCCAGCAGTTACTCGCTAGCGGGAGGAAATACGCAGTATTTT.

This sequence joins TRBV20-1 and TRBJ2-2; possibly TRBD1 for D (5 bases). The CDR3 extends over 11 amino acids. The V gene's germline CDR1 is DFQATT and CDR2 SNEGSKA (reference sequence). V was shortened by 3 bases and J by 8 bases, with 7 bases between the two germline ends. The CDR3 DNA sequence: TGCAGTGCTAGCAGGGTTGGGGAGCTGTTTTTT. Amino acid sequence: CSASRVGELFF.

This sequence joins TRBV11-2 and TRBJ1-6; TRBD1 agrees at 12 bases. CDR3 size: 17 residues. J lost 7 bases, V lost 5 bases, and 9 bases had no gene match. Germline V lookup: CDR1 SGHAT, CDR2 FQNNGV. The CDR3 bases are TGTGCCAGCAGCGTAGCGGGACAGGGGGCAAGGAATTCACCCCTCCACTTT. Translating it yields CASSVAGQGARNSPLHF.

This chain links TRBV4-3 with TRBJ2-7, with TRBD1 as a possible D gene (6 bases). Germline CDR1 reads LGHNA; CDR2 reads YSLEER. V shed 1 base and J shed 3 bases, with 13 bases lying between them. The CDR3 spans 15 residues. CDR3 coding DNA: TGCGCCAGCAGCCAAGTTACAGGGATGGACTACGAGCAGTACTTC. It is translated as CASSQVTGMDYEQYF.

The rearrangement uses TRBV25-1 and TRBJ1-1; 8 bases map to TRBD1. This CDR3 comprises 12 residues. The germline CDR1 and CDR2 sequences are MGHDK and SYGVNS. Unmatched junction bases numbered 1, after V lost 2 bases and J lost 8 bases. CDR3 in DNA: TGTGCCAGCAGTGAAAGGACAGGGGAAGCTTTCTTT. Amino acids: CASSERTGEAFF.

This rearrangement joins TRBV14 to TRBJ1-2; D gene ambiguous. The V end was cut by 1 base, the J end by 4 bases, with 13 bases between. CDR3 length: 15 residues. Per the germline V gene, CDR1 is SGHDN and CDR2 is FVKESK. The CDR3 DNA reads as TGTGCCAGCAGCCAAGTCTTTCGAGGGATCTATGGCTACACCTTC. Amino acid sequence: CASSQVFRGIYGYTF.

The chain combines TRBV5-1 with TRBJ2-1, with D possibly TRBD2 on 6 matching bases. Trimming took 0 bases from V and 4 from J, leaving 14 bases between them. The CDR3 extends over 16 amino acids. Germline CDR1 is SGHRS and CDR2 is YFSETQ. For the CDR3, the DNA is TGCGCCAGCAGCTTGGCCGGGGCGGGGCCTTACAATGAGCAGTTCTTC. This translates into CASSLAGAGPYNEQFF.

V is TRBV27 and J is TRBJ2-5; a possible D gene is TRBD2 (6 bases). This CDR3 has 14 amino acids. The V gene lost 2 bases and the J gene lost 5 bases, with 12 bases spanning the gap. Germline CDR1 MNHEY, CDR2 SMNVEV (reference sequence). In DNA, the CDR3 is TGTGCCAGCAGTTTAGATGGTCGGGGGGAGACCCAGTACTTC. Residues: CASSLDGRGETQYF.

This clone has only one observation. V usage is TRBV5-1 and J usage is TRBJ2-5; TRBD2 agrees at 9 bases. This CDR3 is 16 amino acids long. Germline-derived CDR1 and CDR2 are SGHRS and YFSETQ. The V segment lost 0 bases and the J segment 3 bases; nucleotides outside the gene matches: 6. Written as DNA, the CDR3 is TGCGCCAGCAGCTTGGGGGTAGCGGGAGTTGAAGAGACCCAGTACTTC. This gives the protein CASSLGVAGVEETQYF.

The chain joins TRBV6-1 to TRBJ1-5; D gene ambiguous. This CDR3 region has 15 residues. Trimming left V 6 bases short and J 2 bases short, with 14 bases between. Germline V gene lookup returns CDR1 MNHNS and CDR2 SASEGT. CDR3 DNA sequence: TGTGCCAGCAGCGAGATCAAGAATGGCAATCAGCCCCAGCATTTT. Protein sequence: CASSEIKNGNQPQHF.

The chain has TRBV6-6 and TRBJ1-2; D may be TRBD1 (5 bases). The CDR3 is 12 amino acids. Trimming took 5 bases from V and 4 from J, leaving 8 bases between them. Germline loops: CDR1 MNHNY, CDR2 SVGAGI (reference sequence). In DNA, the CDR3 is TGTGCCAGCAGTGGCGGGGGCTATGGCTACACCTTC. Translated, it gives CASSGGGYGYTF.

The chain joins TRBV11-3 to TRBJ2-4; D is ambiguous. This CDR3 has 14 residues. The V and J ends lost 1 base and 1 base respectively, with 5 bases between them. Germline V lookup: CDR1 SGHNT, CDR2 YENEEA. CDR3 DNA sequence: TGTGCCAGCAGCTTAGGGGCGGCCAAAAACATTCAGTACTTC. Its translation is CASSLGAAKNIQYF.

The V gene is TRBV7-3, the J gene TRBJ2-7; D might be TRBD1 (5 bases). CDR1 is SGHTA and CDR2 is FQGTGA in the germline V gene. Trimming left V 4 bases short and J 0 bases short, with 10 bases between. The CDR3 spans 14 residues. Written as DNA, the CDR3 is TGTGCCAGCAGCTCACAGGAGAGCTCCTACGAGCAGTACTTC. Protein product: CASSSQESSYEQYF. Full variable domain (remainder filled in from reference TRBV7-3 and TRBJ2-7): GAGVSQTPSNKVTEKGKYVELRCDPISGHTALYWYRQSLGQGPEFLIYFQGTGAADDSGLPNDRFFAVRPEGSVSTLKIQRTERGDSAVYLCASSSQESSYEQYFGPGTRLTVT.

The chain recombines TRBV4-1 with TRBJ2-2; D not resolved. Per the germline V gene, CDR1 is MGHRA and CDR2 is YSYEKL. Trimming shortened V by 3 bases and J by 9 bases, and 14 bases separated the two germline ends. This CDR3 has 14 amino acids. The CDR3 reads CASSHGIQVRELFF. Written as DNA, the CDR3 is TGCGCCAGCAGCCACGGTATTCAGGTCCGGGAGCTGTTTTTT.

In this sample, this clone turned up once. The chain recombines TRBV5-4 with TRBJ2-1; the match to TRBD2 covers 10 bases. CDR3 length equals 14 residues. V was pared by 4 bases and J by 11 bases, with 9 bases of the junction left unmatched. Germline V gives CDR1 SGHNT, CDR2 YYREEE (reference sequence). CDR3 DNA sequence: TGTGCCAGCAGCAGTCCCGGGACTAGCGAGAAGCAGTTCTTC. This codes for CASSSPGTSEKQFF.

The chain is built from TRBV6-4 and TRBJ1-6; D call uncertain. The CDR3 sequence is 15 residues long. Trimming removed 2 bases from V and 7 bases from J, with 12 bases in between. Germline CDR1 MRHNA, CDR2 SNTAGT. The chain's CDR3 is CASSDTISGNSPLHF. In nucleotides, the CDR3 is TGTGCCAGCAGTGACACCATAAGCGGGAATTCACCCCTCCACTTT.

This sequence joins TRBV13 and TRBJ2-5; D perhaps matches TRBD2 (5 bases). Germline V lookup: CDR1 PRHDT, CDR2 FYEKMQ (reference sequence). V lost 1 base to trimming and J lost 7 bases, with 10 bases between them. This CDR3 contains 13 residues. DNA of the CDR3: TGTGCCAGCAGCTTAGCGGGGATATGGACCCAGTACTTC. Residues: CASSLAGIWTQYF.

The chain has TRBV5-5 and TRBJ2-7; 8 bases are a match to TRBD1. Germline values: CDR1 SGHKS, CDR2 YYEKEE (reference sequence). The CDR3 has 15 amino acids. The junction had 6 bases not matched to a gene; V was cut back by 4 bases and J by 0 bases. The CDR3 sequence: CASSPWTGSSYEQYF. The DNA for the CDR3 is TGTGCCAGCAGCCCATGGACAGGGAGCTCCTACGAGCAGTACTTC.